The 11 T cell receptor beta chains below come from one sample, sequenced in a study of blood T cell repertoires in COVID-19. Sequencing was performed with immunoSEQ multiplex PCR; in TCRdb, only in-frame clones are kept and a portion is missing. Altogether 200,000 to 300,000 clones are present, about 90% being singletons, with the ten largest covering over 1.1%. The source material was peripheral blood. These receptors were collected from an elderly man with acute or convalescent COVID-19.

The V gene is TRBV6-1, the J gene TRBJ1-6, with D unresolved. With 2 bases removed from V and 10 bases from J, the gap between germline ends came to 15 bases. In germline, CDR1 is MNHNS, CDR2 SASEGT. The CDR3 contains 15 residues. CDR3 in amino acids: CASSENSQTISPLHF. The CDR3 nucleotides are TGTGCCAGCAGTGAAAACAGCCAAACCATCTCACCCCTCCACTTT.

V gene TRBV5-1 combines with J gene TRBJ1-1, with a possible D match to TRBD1 (5 bases). Germline V CDR1 and CDR2: SGHRS, YFSETQ. This CDR3 contains 13 residues. V was pared by 4 bases and J by 0 bases, with 7 bases between. CDR3 DNA: TGCGCCAGCAGCGTGACAGTGAACACTGAAGCTTTCTTT. Amino acids: CASSVTVNTEAFF.

The chain uses TRBV9 and TRBJ2-5; 10 bases line up with TRBD2. This CDR3 region has 17 residues. Per the germline V gene, CDR1 is SGDLS and CDR2 is YYNGEE. J was trimmed by 5 bases and V by 0 bases; bases with no gene match: 10. CDR3 loop: CASSVGASGGMEETQYF. CDR3 DNA sequence: TGTGCCAGCAGCGTAGGGGCTAGCGGGGGAATGGAGGAGACCCAGTACTTC.

The chain carries TRBV7-2 and TRBJ2-5; 14 bases line up with TRBD2. The CDR3 has 14 amino acids. With V trimmed by 4 bases and J by 9 bases, 4 bases remained unmatched. CDR1 is SGHTA and CDR2 is FQGNSA in the germline V gene. DNA of the CDR3: TGTGCCAGCAGCTCGACTAGCGGGAGGGATTCCCAGTACTTC. It codes for CASSSTSGRDSQYF. The entire variable domain, with the rest obtained from reference TRBV7-2 and TRBJ2-5, is as follows: GAGVSQSPSNKVTEKGKDVELRCDPISGHTALYWYRQSLGQGLEFLIYFQGNSAPDKSGLPSDRFSAERTGGSVSTLTIQRTQQEDSAVYLCASSSTSGRDSQYFGPGTRLLVL.

V and J are TRBV15 and TRBJ1-5; 8 bases match TRBD1. Germline CDR1 LNHNV, CDR2 YYDKDF (reference sequence). V dropped 1 base and J dropped 2; count of bases not matched to a gene: 4. The CDR3 has 16 residues. CDR3 bases: TGTGCCACCAGCAGAGCCGGGACAGGAGGCAATCAGCCCCAGCATTTT. Translated: CATSRAGTGGNQPQHF. The full variable domain, rest sourced from reference TRBV15 and TRBJ1-5, is DAMVIQNPRYQVTQFGKPVTLSCSQTLNHNVMYWYQQKSSQAPKLLFHYYDKDFNNEADTPDNFQSRRPNTSFCFLDIRSPGLGDTAMYLCATSRAGTGGNQPQHFGDGTRLSIL.

The chain recombines TRBV5-1 with TRBJ2-3; D is perhaps TRBD2 (6 bases). CDR3 length equals 14 residues. With 4 bases removed from V and 2 bases from J, the gap between germline ends came to 11 bases. Germline V gene data show CDR1 as SGHRS and CDR2 as YFSETQ. The CDR3: CASSGGDSTDTQYF. Written as DNA, the CDR3 is TGCGCCAGCAGCGGAGGGGACTCCACAGATACGCAGTATTTT. The full variable domain, completed using reference TRBV5-1 and TRBJ2-3, is KAGVTQTPRYLIKTRGQQVTLSCSPISGHRSVSWYQQTPGQGLQFLFEYFSETQRNKGNFPGRFSGRQFSNSRSEMNVSTLELGDSALYLCASSGGDSTDTQYFGPGTRLTVL.

The chain has TRBV14 and TRBJ1-1; D not resolved. The V and J ends lost 5 bases and 6 bases respectively, with 10 bases between them. Germline CDR1 reads SGHDN; CDR2 reads FVKESK. The CDR3 contains 12 residues. The CDR3 here is CASSTFGAEAFF. The CDR3 DNA sequence: TGTGCCAGCAGCACCTTCGGGGCTGAAGCTTTCTTT.

The CDR3 is CASSGWEPGGFYEQYF. The CDR3 DNA is TGTGCCAGCAGCGGATGGGAGCCAGGGGGTTTTTACGAGCAGTACTTC. This chain links TRBV5-4 with TRBJ2-7; 7 bases agree with TRBD1. The CDR3 sequence is 16 residues long. V lost 4 bases, J lost 4 bases, and 14 bases stayed unmatched. Germline V gives CDR1 SGHNT, CDR2 YYREEE (reference sequence).

V usage is TRBV18 and J usage is TRBJ2-3; D is ambiguous. The CDR3 loop spans 14 amino acids. CDR1 and CDR2 from the germline V gene are KGHSH and LQKENI. Trimming took off 0 bases at V and 4 bases at J, with 8 bases between the two ends. CDR3 sequence: CASSPPLTADTQYF. CDR3 sequence (DNA): TGTGCCAGCTCACCACCGCTAACAGCAGATACGCAGTATTTT.

This CDR3 is CSVYLQGRATEAFF. The DNA of the CDR3 is TGCAGCGTGTACCTCCAGGGGAGAGCCACTGAAGCTTTCTTT. The V call is TRBV29-1, the J call TRBJ1-1; TRBD1 might be the D (6 bases). This CDR3 is 14 amino acids long. Trimming took 6 bases from V and 4 from J, leaving 18 bases between them. Germline V gene sequence: CDR1 SQVTM, CDR2 ANQGSEA.

This chain joins TRBV19 and TRBJ2-3, with D maybe TRBD2 (5 bases). The CDR3 consists of 14 residues. V was clipped by 3 bases and J by 2 bases, with 9 bases between them. The V gene's germline CDR1 is LNHDA and CDR2 SQIVND (reference sequence). The CDR3 DNA follows: TGTGCCAGTAGTATTAGGCTAGCCACAGATACGCAGTATTTT. Residues: CASSIRLATDTQYF.